This TCR beta chain was found in a study of CD4 T cell repertoires in COVID-19. Turning to the study itself: Relabeled CFSE-low cells, IL-2-expanded for 9 to 10 days, met spikes from other coronaviruses.

Sequenced by immunoSEQ multiplex PCR; TCRdb stores in-frame clones only, minus some. The data hold tens of thousands of clones, with around 87% observed a single time. Sequencing was done directly on freshly isolated, uncultured memory T cells. A word on this clone: The target antigen is unknown.

Study-level results: Two or all three memory subsets shared several highly expanded SARS-CoV-2-reactive clonotypes. Between about 6.5 and 26% of SARS-CoV-2 clonotypes also appeared in SARS-CoV and/or HKU1 spike cultures.

Sample: central memory CD4+ T cells from blood, taken before the COVID-19 pandemic. The clonotype was recovered from a human donor who had COVID-19.

The CDR3 DNA sequence: TGCGCCAGCAGTGAGTCGACTAGCGGGAGGAATGAGCAGTTCTTC. It specifies CASSESTSGRNEQFF. V is TRBV10-2 and J is TRBJ2-1; 13 bases map to TRBD2. This CDR3 contains 15 residues. Germline V CDR1 and CDR2: WSHSY, SAAADI. J lost 7 bases, V lost 0 bases, and 0 bases had no gene match.